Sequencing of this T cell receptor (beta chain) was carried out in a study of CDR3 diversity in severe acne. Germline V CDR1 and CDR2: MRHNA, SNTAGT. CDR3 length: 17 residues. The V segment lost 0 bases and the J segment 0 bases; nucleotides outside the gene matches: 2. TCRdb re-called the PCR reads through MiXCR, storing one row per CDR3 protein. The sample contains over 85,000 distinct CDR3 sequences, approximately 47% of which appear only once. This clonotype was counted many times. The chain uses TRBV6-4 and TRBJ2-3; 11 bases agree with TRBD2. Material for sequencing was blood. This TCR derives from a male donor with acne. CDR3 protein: CASSDSSGGASTDTQYF. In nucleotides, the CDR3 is TGTGCCAGCAGTGACTCTAGCGGGGGGGCTAGCACAGATACGCAGTATTTT.